The 27 T cell receptor beta chains listed next were all sequenced from one sample in a study of EBV T-cell therapy then PD-1 blockade in nasopharyngeal carcinoma. This table comes from immunoSEQ multiplex PCR, and its TCRdb copy is limited to in-frame clones, with some not included. This sample has 17,000 or so clones, with approximately 83% found just once. No antigen has been identified for these receptors. Described treatment: AdE1-LMPpoly-expanded autologous EBV-specific T-cell therapy followed by anti-PD-1 nivolumab. The sample in question was CD8+ T cells from blood, obtained at day 0 from a patient whose treatment included autologous EBV-specific T cells and nivolumab. These receptors all stem from a middle-aged man with nasopharyngeal carcinoma.

The chain employs TRBV7-9 and TRBJ1-5; a weak D match, TRBD1 (6 bases). The V and J ends lost 8 bases and 2 bases respectively, with 13 bases between them. Looked up from germline, CDR1 is SEHNR and CDR2 is FQNEAQ (reference sequence). The length of the CDR3 is 14 residues. CDR3 protein: CASQEGGGNQPQHF. CDR3 nucleotide sequence: TGTGCCAGCCAGGAGGGGGGCGGCAATCAGCCCCAGCATTTT.

Regarding this clone: The junction departs from the called germline gene at one end, perhaps through a read error. The V and J genes are TRBV30 and TRBJ1-5, with 7 bases aligning to TRBD1. CDR1 is GTSNPN and CDR2 is SVGIG in the germline V gene (reference sequence). The CDR3 runs 9 residues. The DNA for the CDR3 is TGTGCCCGAGGACAGGTGGGGTTCTTT. Amino acids: CARGQVGFF.

V usage is TRBV27 and J usage is TRBJ1-2; D gene ambiguous. The germline V and J ends were trimmed by 6 bases and 5 bases, with 7 bases remaining between them. The CDR3 length is 11 residues. Germline V gene data show CDR1 as MNHEY and CDR2 as SMNVEV (reference sequence). The CDR3 here is CASSGGYGYTF. The CDR3, as DNA: TGTGCCAGCAGCGGCGGTTATGGCTACACCTTC.

This sequence joins TRBV4-1 and TRBJ2-7; 12 bases are shared with TRBD2. V shed 3 bases and J 3 bases; nucleotides not matched to a gene: 9. The CDR3 length is 17 residues. From germline, CDR1 is MGHRA and CDR2 YSYEKL. The CDR3 DNA sequence: TGCGCCAGCAGCCAGGAACTACTAGCGGGGGGCTTCTACGAGCAGTACTTC. Amino acids: CASSQELLAGGFYEQYF.

The genes are TRBV19 and TRBJ1-2, with 11 nucleotides matching TRBD1. The CDR3 consists of 17 residues. Germline CDR1 reads LNHDA; CDR2 reads SQIVND (reference sequence). J was trimmed by 2 bases and V by 5 bases; bases with no gene match: 10. The CDR3 DNA reads TGTGCCAGTAGTGGACGGACAGGGGGCATTCCAAACTATGGCTACACCTTC. As protein: CASSGRTGGIPNYGYTF.

This chain connects TRBV3-1 (or the pseudogene TRBV3-2) to TRBJ2-7; 8 bases match TRBD2. Trimming at V came to 2 bases and at J to 2 bases, leaving 8 bases not matched to a gene. From germline, CDR1 is LGHDT and CDR2 YNNKEL (reference sequence). There are 16 residues in the CDR3. The CDR3 DNA follows: TGTGCCAGCAGCCAAAATAATCCCGGGGGGGCCTACGAGCAGTACTTC. It codes for CASSQNNPGGAYEQYF.

This clone was seen more than once but under ten times. The chain uses TRBV6-1 and TRBJ1-6; no definite D call. This CDR3 spans 17 amino acids. Trimming removed 2 bases at V and 7 bases at J, with 18 bases between. Germline V gene data show CDR1 as MNHNS and CDR2 as SASEGT. For the CDR3, the DNA is TGTGCCAGCAGTGAACGTCCCATGGGCAGGAAAAATTCACCCCTCCACTTT. Protein sequence: CASSERPMGRKNSPLHF.

This chain joins TRBV27 and TRBJ1-2, with 9 nucleotides matching TRBD1. CDR3 length: 15 residues. Germline CDR1 is MNHEY and CDR2 is SMNVEV (reference sequence). The ends lost 5 bases at V and 6 bases at J; junction bases unmatched: 10. CDR3 amino acids: CASSTSGTGSHGYTF. The CDR3 DNA follows: TGTGCCAGCAGTACATCCGGGACAGGGTCTCATGGCTACACCTTC.

The table lists this clone with a count of one. The V gene is TRBV11-1, the J gene TRBJ1-1; 7 bases match TRBD1. The germline CDR1 and CDR2 sequences are SGHAT and FQDESV (reference sequence). There are 14 residues in the CDR3. V lost 5 bases to trimming and J lost 2 bases; unmatched junction nucleotides: 5. DNA of the CDR3: TGTGCCAGCAGCCCCAGGGGGTATAACACTGAAGCTTTCTTT. Amino acid sequence: CASSPRGYNTEAFF.

This chain uses TRBV5-1 with TRBJ1-2, with TRBD1 as a possible D gene (5 bases). The ends were cut back, 0 bases at V and 6 bases at J, with 15 bases in the middle. The CDR3 has 15 residues. Looked up from germline, CDR1 is SGHRS and CDR2 is YFSETQ. The CDR3 DNA reads TGCGCCAGCAGCTTGGCCGTGGCACTCAGGGATGGCTACACCTTC. Protein: CASSLAVALRDGYTF.

The chain couples TRBV7-2 to TRBJ1-1; 10 nucleotides match TRBD1. The CDR3 is made up of 17 amino acids. With V trimmed by 5 bases and J by 4 bases, 13 bases remained unmatched. Germline V gene sequence: CDR1 SGHTA, CDR2 FQGNSA. CDR3 bases: TGTGCCAGCAGCCCAATCCCCCTGGGACAGGGGAGCACTGAAGCTTTCTTT. This gives the protein CASSPIPLGQGSTEAFF.

V gene TRBV7-8 combines with J gene TRBJ2-1; D unresolved. The CDR3 is 12 amino acids. From germline, CDR1 is SGHVS and CDR2 FQNEAQ. V was shortened by 1 base and J by 8 bases, with 6 bases between the two germline ends. CDR3 nucleotides: TGTGCCAGCAGCTTAGGCGAACATGAGCAGTTCTTC. Translation: CASSLGEHEQFF.

This clone was found once. The chain is built from TRBV24-1 and TRBJ2-7, with unresolved D. Trimming left V 4 bases short and J 0 bases short, with 9 bases between. Germline assignment: CDR1 KGHDR and CDR2 SFDVKD. The CDR3 sequence is 14 residues long. CDR3 coding DNA: TGTGCCACCAGTGACCCGGACGGCTCCTACGAGCAGTACTTC. Amino acid sequence: CATSDPDGSYEQYF.

The V and J genes are TRBV4-3 and TRBJ2-6; D not certain. V was trimmed by 0 bases and J by 0 bases, leaving 9 bases between them. The CDR3 sequence is 17 residues long. Germline loops: CDR1 LGHNA, CDR2 YSLEER. Written as DNA, the CDR3 is TGCGCCAGCAGCCAAGACAGTAGTATCTCTGGGGCCAACGTCCTGACTTTC. Amino acid sequence: CASSQDSSISGANVLTF.

The chain couples TRBV9 to TRBJ1-1; no clear D gene. V was clipped by 4 bases and J by 2 bases, with 12 bases between them. CDR3 length: 14 amino acids. Germline values: CDR1 SGDLS, CDR2 YYNGEE. Here the CDR3 reads CASSRQQYNTEAFF. In nucleotides, the CDR3 is TGTGCCAGCAGCAGGCAGCAGTATAACACTGAAGCTTTCTTT.

V and J are TRBV9 and TRBJ2-7; D unclear. The V gene's germline CDR1 is SGDLS and CDR2 YYNGEE. The CDR3 spans 13 residues. Trimming cost V 0 bases and J 3 bases, with 7 bases left between them. The CDR3: CASSVAGYYEQYF. The CDR3 nucleotides read TGTGCCAGCAGCGTAGCCGGTTACTACGAGCAGTACTTC. The entire variable domain, with the rest obtained from reference TRBV9 and TRBJ2-7, is as follows: DSGVTQTPKHLITATGQRVTLRCSPRSGDLSVYWYQQSLDQGLQFLIQYYNGEERAKGNILERFSAQQFPDLHSELNLSSLELGDSALYFCASSVAGYYEQYFGPGTRLTVT.

This clone was seen just once. CDR3 residues: CASRGHKLLLSNQPQHF. DNA of the CDR3: TGTGCCAGTAGGGGACACAAGCTTCTACTTAGCAATCAGCCCCAGCATTTT. The gene calls are TRBV19 and TRBJ1-5; D might be TRBD1 (6 bases). The CDR3 is made up of 17 amino acids. The germline V gene encodes CDR1 LNHDA and CDR2 SQIVND (reference sequence). Between the trimmed V and J ends, which lost 6 bases and 0 bases, there was a span of 18 bases.

The CDR3 sequence: CASSLDGVEQYF. The CDR3 coding sequence is TGTGCCAGCAGTTTAGACGGGGTCGAGCAGTACTTC. V is TRBV27 and J is TRBJ2-7; D is possibly TRBD2 (5 bases). This CDR3 region has 12 residues. CDR1 and CDR2 (germline): MNHEY, SMNVEV (reference sequence). V lost 2 bases to trimming and J lost 6 bases, with 8 bases between them.

This clone was observed a single time. The CDR3 loop reads CASTLNNEQFF. The CDR3 DNA reads as TGTGCCAGCACCCTGAACAATGAGCAGTTCTTC. The V call is TRBV12-3 or TRBV12-4, the J call TRBJ2-1; D unclear. The CDR3 spans 11 residues. V shed 7 bases and J shed 5 bases, with 6 bases lying between them.

The chain is built from TRBV16 and TRBJ1-5, with a tentative D call TRBD1 (5 bases). Trimming cost V 4 bases and J 3 bases, with 13 bases left between them. The CDR3 totals 15 residues. Germline V CDR1 and CDR2: KGHSY, FQNENV. Here the CDR3 DNA reads TGTGCCAGCAGCCTTAACGGGGGTAACAATCAGCCCCAGCATTTT. Translation: CASSLNGGNNQPQHF.

The rearrangement links TRBV4-3 to TRBJ1-2; maybe TRBD1 (6 bases). Per germline, CDR1 LGHNA and CDR2 YSLEER. CDR3 length equals 15 residues. V dropped 0 bases and J dropped 4 bases, with 12 bases sitting between them. The CDR3 is CASSQEWTVGYGYTF. CDR3 in DNA: TGCGCCAGCAGCCAAGAGTGGACAGTGGGCTATGGCTACACCTTC.

This chain uses TRBV6-4 with TRBJ2-7; D possibly corresponds to TRBD1 (5 bases). Germline V gene data show CDR1 as MRHNA and CDR2 as SNTAGT. The CDR3 runs to 15 residues. V lost 5 bases and J 2 bases, leaving 16 bases between the germline ends. CDR3 in DNA: TGTGCCAGCAGTAGCTACACAGGACGCACCTACGAGCAGTACTTC. Amino acid sequence: CASSSYTGRTYEQYF.

The V and J genes are TRBV27 and TRBJ2-7; TRBD1 matches at 10 bases. The CDR3 covers 12 residues. The V and J ends lost 6 bases and 6 bases, in that order; junction bases with no gene match: 2. In germline, CDR1 is MNHEY, CDR2 SMNVEV (reference sequence). The CDR3 DNA is TGTGCCAGCAGAAGGACAGGGGGCGAGCAGTACTTC. Translated: CASRRTGGEQYF.

The chain links TRBV6-2 or TRBV6-3 to TRBJ2-5; TRBD2 matches at 8 bases. The CDR3 spans 16 residues. With V trimmed by 6 bases and J by 5 bases, 14 bases remained unmatched. Germline CDR1 and CDR2: MNHEY and SVGEGT. CDR3 in amino acids: CASSLWEAGAGETQYF. Here the CDR3 DNA reads TGTGCCAGCAGCCTCTGGGAAGCGGGGGCAGGGGAGACCCAGTACTTC.

V and J are TRBV7-2 and TRBJ2-1, with D possibly matching TRBD2 (6 bases). V was shortened by 5 bases and J by 0 bases, with 11 bases between the two germline ends. Germline V gene data show CDR1 as SGHTA and CDR2 as FQGNSA. This CDR3 is 15 amino acids long. CDR3 in DNA: TGTGCCAGCAGCACGGGACTTAGCTCCTACAATGAGCAGTTCTTC. Translated: CASSTGLSSYNEQFF. The whole variable domain, remainder taken from reference TRBV7-2 and TRBJ2-1, is GAGVSQSPSNKVTEKGKDVELRCDPISGHTALYWYRQSLGQGLEFLIYFQGNSAPDKSGLPSDRFSAERTGGSVSTLTIQRTQQEDSAVYLCASSTGLSSYNEQFFGPGTRLTVL.

V and J are TRBV5-6 and TRBJ2-1; D not certain. This CDR3 has 15 amino acids. The V and J ends lost 4 bases and 7 bases respectively, with 18 bases between them. The germline CDR1 and CDR2 sequences are SGHDT and YYEEEE. The CDR3 bases are TGTGCCAGCAGCCCCCGACGGAGAGGAAAAAATGAGCAGTTCTTC. This sequence encodes CASSPRRRGKNEQFF.

The chain links TRBV5-6 to TRBJ2-1; 8 nucleotides agree with TRBD2. Unmatched junction bases numbered 9, after V lost 2 bases and J lost 8 bases. The CDR3 loop spans 15 amino acids. CDR1 and CDR2 (germline): SGHDT, YYEEEE. This chain's CDR3 is CASSLGGGGMDEQFF. As DNA, the CDR3 is TGTGCCAGCAGCTTAGGAGGCGGGGGGATGGATGAGCAGTTCTTC.